This TCR beta chain was sequenced for a study of STAT3 mutations in large granular lymphocyte leukemia. Looking at the study overall: Roughly half of the longitudinally sequenced T-LGLL patients carried detectable canonical activating STAT3 mutations. Over half of T-LGLL patients had one or more immunosuppressive regimens. Findings and limits, study-wide: In T-cell large granular lymphocyte leukemia, about half of patients showed multiple immunodominant subclonotypes.

This clone was counted once. Its target is not known. Trimming stripped 3 bases from V and 4 bases from J, with 9 bases between. CDR3 size: 13 residues. CDR1 MNHEY and CDR2 SMNVEV come from the germline V gene (reference sequence). Sequencing used immunoSEQ multiplex PCR; TCRdb keeps in-frame clones, though not all of them. The data hold 35,000 to 50,000 clones, with 80% to 90% observed a single time. This chain joins TRBV27 and TRBJ1-2, with D maybe TRBD1 (5 bases). The sequence derives from a human donor with T large granular lymphocyte leukemia. Some clones in this sample may be carry-over from other donors' samples. Sequencing input: PBMCs. The CDR3: CASSLGRLYGYTF. As DNA, the CDR3 is TGTGCCAGCAGTTTGGGACGGCTCTATGGCTACACCTTC.